The 8 T cell receptor beta chains presented below share a single source sample, sequenced in a study of blood T cell repertoires in COVID-19. Using immunoSEQ multiplex PCR, the repertoire was profiled, and TCRdb retains in-frame clones only, with some absent. The sample lists some 150,000 clones; 65% to 85% were seen once. The sequenced material came from peripheral blood. The receptors here all came from a human donor with acute or convalescent COVID-19. The donor label of this sample is uncertain.

The rearrangement joins TRBV6-5 to TRBJ1-1, with TRBD1 as a possible D gene (5 bases). The CDR3 is made up of 11 amino acids. Germline V CDR1 and CDR2: MNHEY, SVGAGI. V dropped 7 bases and J dropped 8 bases, with 11 bases sitting between them. CDR3 in DNA: TGTGCCAGCATCCCAGGACAAGAAGCTTTCTTT. Its protein product is CASIPGQEAFF.

V is TRBV11-2 and J is TRBJ1-5, with 9 bases fitting TRBD1. The CDR3 contains 19 residues. Germline-derived CDR1 and CDR2 are SGHAT and FQNNGV. The junction had 13 bases not matched to a gene; V was cut back by 0 bases and J by 4 bases. CDR3 DNA: TGTGCCAGCAGCTTAGAGTCAGGGACAGGGAACTCTCTTAATCAGCCCCAGCATTTT. Amino acids: CASSLESGTGNSLNQPQHF.

This sequence joins TRBV10-3 and TRBJ2-1, with 8 nucleotides matching TRBD2. The CDR3 is 17 amino acids. V shed 6 bases and J 7 bases; nucleotides not matched to a gene: 17. CDR1 is ENHRY, CDR2 SYGVKD, per germline. The CDR3 DNA sequence: TGTGCCATCAGGCCCGATGCGGGAAGCGGGAGTTGGAATGAGCAGTTCTTC. This sequence encodes CAIRPDAGSGSWNEQFF.

V usage is TRBV7-2 and J usage is TRBJ2-1; D is perhaps TRBD2 (5 bases). Germline V gene data show CDR1 as SGHTA and CDR2 as FQGNSA. CDR3 length equals 16 residues. Trimming stripped 7 bases from V and 0 bases from J, with 16 bases between. CDR3 sequence reads: CASTSESGSSYNEQFF. CDR3 DNA sequence: TGTGCCAGCACGAGCGAAAGCGGAAGCTCCTACAATGAGCAGTTCTTC.

The chain has TRBV19 and TRBJ2-5; 8 bases are shared with TRBD2. The trim removed 6 bases at V and 1 base at J, leaving 7 bases unmatched. CDR3 size: 15 residues. Per the germline V gene, CDR1 is LNHDA and CDR2 is SQIVND (reference sequence). In DNA form, the CDR3 reads TGTGCCAGTAGGCACGGGAGGGGGGGCCAAGAGACCCAGTACTTC. Protein product: CASRHGRGGQETQYF.

The chain combines TRBV11-2 with TRBJ2-1, with TRBD1 matching over 9 bases. CDR1 is SGHAT and CDR2 is FQNNGV in the germline V gene. CDR3 length: 15 residues. Trimming at V came to 5 bases and at J to 4 bases, leaving 6 bases not matched to a gene. CDR3 residues: CASSQGQGGYNEQFF. The CDR3 DNA reads TGTGCCAGCAGCCAGGGACAGGGTGGATACAATGAGCAGTTCTTC.

This clone has only one observation. The rearrangement joins TRBV7-6 to TRBJ2-1; 8 bases match TRBD2. V dropped 5 bases and J dropped 6; count of bases not matched to a gene: 15. The CDR3 is 17 residues long. Germline values: CDR1 SGHVS, CDR2 FNYEAQ. As DNA, the CDR3 is TGTGCCAGCAGCCCAAGCGAGGGACTAGGAGGGTCCAATGAGCAGTTCTTC. Protein product: CASSPSEGLGGSNEQFF.

The V and J genes are TRBV9 and TRBJ2-1; D is unresolved. Per the germline V gene, CDR1 is SGDLS and CDR2 is YYNGEE. V was pared by 2 bases and J by 3 bases, with 12 bases between. The CDR3 spans 15 residues. CDR3 sequence reads: CASSVTGTVYNEQFF. In DNA, the CDR3 is TGTGCCAGCAGCGTTACCGGTACAGTCTACAATGAGCAGTTCTTC.